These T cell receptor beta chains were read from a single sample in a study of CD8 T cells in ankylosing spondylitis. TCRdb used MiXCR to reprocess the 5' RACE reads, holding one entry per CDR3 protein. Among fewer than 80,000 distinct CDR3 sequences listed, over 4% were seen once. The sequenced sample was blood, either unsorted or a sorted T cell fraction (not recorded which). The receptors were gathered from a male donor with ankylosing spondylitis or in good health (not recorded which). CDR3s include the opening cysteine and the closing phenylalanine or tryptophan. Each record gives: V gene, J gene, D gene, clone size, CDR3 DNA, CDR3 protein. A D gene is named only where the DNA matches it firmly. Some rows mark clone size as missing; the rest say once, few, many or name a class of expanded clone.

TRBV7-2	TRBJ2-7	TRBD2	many	TGTGCCAGCAGCTCCCTCCCTAGCGGGCTAACCTACGAGCAGTACTTC	CASSSLPSGLTYEQYF
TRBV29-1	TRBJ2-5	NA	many	TGCAGCGTTGGGGACTGGGCCGCGGAGACCCAGTACTTC	CSVGDWAAETQYF
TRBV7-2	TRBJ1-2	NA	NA	TGTGCCAGCAGCTTAGTTGGGCAGGACTATGGCTACACCTTC	CASSLVGQDYGYTF
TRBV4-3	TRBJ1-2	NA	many	TGCGCCAGCAGCCAGAAGGACATACCGGGTAAGGGCTACACCTTC	CASSQKDIPGKGYTF
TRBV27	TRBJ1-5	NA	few	TGTGCCAGCAGTCGGATCGAAAATCAGCCCCAGCATTTT	CASSRIENQPQHF
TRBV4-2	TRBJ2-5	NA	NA	TGTGCCATCAGCCCCGGGCTCGCCGGAGAGACCCAGTACTTC	CAISPGLAGETQYF
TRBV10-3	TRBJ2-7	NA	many	TGTGCCATCAGTGACCAGACAGTACTCGGTGGATACGAGCAGTACTTC	CAISDQTVLGGYEQYF
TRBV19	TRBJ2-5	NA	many	TGTGCCAGTAGTCCGAGGGGCGAGACCCAGTACTTC	CASSPRGETQYF
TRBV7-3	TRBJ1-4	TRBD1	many	TGTGCCAGCAGCTCGACAGACATAAGACAGGGGGGAAAACTGTTTTTT	CASSSTDIRQGGKLFF
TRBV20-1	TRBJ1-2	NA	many	TGCAGTGCTCAAAATCGGCAGGAGAACTATGGCTACACCTTC	CSAQNRQENYGYTF
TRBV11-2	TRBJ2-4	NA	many	TGTGCCAGCAGCTTAGATCTGGGGGAACAATTCCTAGCCAAAAACATTCAGTACTTC	CASSLDLGEQFLAKNIQYF
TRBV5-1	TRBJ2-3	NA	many	TGCGCCAGCCTGGACACTGCTAGCACAGATACGCAGTATTTT	CASLDTASTDTQYF
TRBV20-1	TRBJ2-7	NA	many	TGCAGTGCTAGAGGAGGGGACCGATTAGACGAGCAGTACTTC	CSARGGDRLDEQYF
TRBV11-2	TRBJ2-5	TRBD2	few	TGTGCCAGCAGCCCTCTCCTTCTTCTAGCGGGGGGCGATGAGACCCAGTACTTC	CASSPLLLLAGGDETQYF
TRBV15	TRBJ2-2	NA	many	TGTGCCACCAGCCAAACACCGGAACGGGCCGGGGAGCTGTTTTTT	CATSQTPERAGELFF
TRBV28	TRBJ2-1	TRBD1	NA	TGTGCCAGCAGTCGACAGGGGGCGTCCTACAGTGAGCAGTTCTTC	CASSRQGASYSEQFF
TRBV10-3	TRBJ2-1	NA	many	TGTGCCATCAGGGAGTCGGACAGTTTCCATGAGCAGTTCTTC	CAIRESDSFHEQFF
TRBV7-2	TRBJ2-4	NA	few	TGTGCCAGCAGGGAAAGTGGGGTGTCTGCTCAGTACTTC	CASRESGVSAQYF
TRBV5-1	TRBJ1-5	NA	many	TGCGCCAGCAGCTTGGATCCTTTAGCGGGGGGCTACCAGCCCCAGCATTTT	CASSLDPLAGGYQPQHF
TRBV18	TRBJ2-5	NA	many	TGTGCCAGCTCACGAAGCCTTCAAGAGACCCAGTACTTC	CASSRSLQETQYF
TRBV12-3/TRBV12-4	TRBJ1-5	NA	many	TGTGCCAGCAGTAGCCTATCGGCGAATCAGCCCCAGCATTTT	CASSSLSANQPQHF
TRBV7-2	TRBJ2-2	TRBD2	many	TGTGCCAGCAGCCTCCGGACTAGCGGGGTGTCCGGGGAGCTGTTTTTT	CASSLRTSGVSGELFF
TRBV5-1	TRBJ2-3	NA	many	TGCGCCAGCAGCTTGGATCAGGGTACGCAGTATTTT	CASSLDQGTQYF
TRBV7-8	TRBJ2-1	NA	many	TGTGCCAGCAGCTATGGCTCCTACTCCTACAATGAGCAGTTCTTC	CASSYGSYSYNEQFF
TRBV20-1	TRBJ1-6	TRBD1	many	TGCAGTGCTAGAGACGCCGGACAGGGGAATTCACCCCTCCACTTT	CSARDAGQGNSPLHF
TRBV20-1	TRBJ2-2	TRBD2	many	TGCAGTGCCCAGCCGCCACGGGGGGCGAACACCGGGGAGCTGTTTTTT	CSAQPPRGANTGELFF
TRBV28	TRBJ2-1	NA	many	TGTGCCAGCAGGTTACAGGGAAACTCCTACAATGAGCAGTTCTTC	CASRLQGNSYNEQFF
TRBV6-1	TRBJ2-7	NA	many	TGTGCCAGCAGGACCGGGACTCGTACCTACGAGCAGTACTTC	CASRTGTRTYEQYF
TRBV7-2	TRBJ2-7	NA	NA	TGTGCCAGCAGCTATCGGGGGGCAACCTACGAGCAGTACTTC	CASSYRGATYEQYF
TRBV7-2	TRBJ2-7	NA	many	TGTGCCAGCAGCTTATCAGGGGCCTCTGACGAGCAGTACTTC	CASSLSGASDEQYF
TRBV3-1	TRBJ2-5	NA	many	TGTGCCAGCAGCCAAGACCTAGCCGGGAATACCCAGTACTTC	CASSQDLAGNTQYF
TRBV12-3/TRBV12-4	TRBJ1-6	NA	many	TGTGCCAGCAGTTTGAGCGCCAAGGGCCCTTCACCCCTCCACTTT	CASSLSAKGPSPLHF
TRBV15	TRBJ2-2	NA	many	TGTGCCACCAGCAGGGCCCGGATGAACACCGGGGAGCTGTTTTTT	CATSRARMNTGELFF
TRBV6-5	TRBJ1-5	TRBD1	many	TGTGCCAGCAGGACAGGGTCTCAGCCCCAGCATTTT	CASRTGSQPQHF